This T cell receptor (beta chain) was sequenced in a study of blood T cell repertoires in COVID-19. Study details: The origin of the acute and convalescent COVID-19 samples was the United States, Italy and Spain. The cDNA or gDNA used as material had been derived from T cells, B-cell-depleted T cells, or PBMCs.

Repertoires were generated with immunoSEQ multiplex PCR, while TCRdb's copy carries only in-frame clones and drops some. The top ten hold about 9.6% of the sample, which has 200,000 to 300,000 clones, about four fifths seen once. CDR3 length equals 13 residues. Per the germline V gene, CDR1 is SGHRS and CDR2 is YFSETQ. With 4 bases removed from V and 4 bases from J, the gap between germline ends came to 11 bases. The receptor comes from a man of 80 years or more with acute or convalescent COVID-19. This chain connects TRBV5-1 to TRBJ1-1; tentative D call: TRBD1 (6 bases). The source material was peripheral blood. CDR3 residues: CASSLRQATEAFF. CDR3 nucleotide sequence: TGCGCCAGCAGCCTCCGACAGGCCACTGAAGCTTTCTTT.